Given below is one T cell receptor (beta chain) in context. The data originate from a study of OX40 agonist ivuxolimab in advanced cancers. Measured with immunoSEQ multiplex PCR; TCRdb has only the in-frame clones, and not every one. The table records more than 85,000 clones, about nine tenths of them present only once. The sequence came from an adult with an advanced solid tumor such as melanoma, head and neck, liver or kidney cancer. Sequencing used CD4+ or CD8+ T cells sorted from blood, obtained in a trial of the OX40 agonist ivuxolimab.

CDR3 DNA sequence: TGTGCCAGTTCTAGGGGAGCCTATGGCTACACCTTC. Translated: CASSRGAYGYTF. V is TRBV28 and J is TRBJ1-2, with a tentative D call TRBD1 (5 bases). The CDR3 totals 12 residues. Germline CDR1 is MDHEN and CDR2 is SYDVKM. V gave up 9 bases and J gave up 4 bases, with 12 bases separating them.